This record covers a single T cell receptor (beta chain). What it binds is unknown. The sample comes from a study of beta chain features in type 1 diabetes. Findings and caveats of the study: Patients' naive, central memory and regulatory TCRB repertoires appeared more alike than those of healthy donors. Among all four CD4+ subsets, Type 1 diabetes patients had TCRB CDR3s that were moderately but significantly shorter.

Expressed TCRB transcripts were sequenced, since all the RNA that had been isolated was reverse transcribed. The data were produced by immunoSEQ multiplex PCR, yet TCRdb's version contains in-frame clones alone and is incomplete. The table includes roughly 400,000 clones, 8.5% to 10% detected once. Trimming took 3 bases from V and 2 from J; bases not matched to a gene: 3. CDR1 is LNHDA, CDR2 SQIVND, per germline (reference sequence). The CDR3 runs 15 residues. The sample was central memory CD4+ T cells from blood. This receptor was taken from a man between 25 and 39 years old with type 1 diabetes. The chain uses TRBV19 and TRBJ2-7; 11 bases match TRBD2. The CDR3 DNA reads as TGTGCCAGTAGTATCCCTAGCGGGAGGACCTACGAGCAGTACTTC. It specifies CASSIPSGRTYEQYF.